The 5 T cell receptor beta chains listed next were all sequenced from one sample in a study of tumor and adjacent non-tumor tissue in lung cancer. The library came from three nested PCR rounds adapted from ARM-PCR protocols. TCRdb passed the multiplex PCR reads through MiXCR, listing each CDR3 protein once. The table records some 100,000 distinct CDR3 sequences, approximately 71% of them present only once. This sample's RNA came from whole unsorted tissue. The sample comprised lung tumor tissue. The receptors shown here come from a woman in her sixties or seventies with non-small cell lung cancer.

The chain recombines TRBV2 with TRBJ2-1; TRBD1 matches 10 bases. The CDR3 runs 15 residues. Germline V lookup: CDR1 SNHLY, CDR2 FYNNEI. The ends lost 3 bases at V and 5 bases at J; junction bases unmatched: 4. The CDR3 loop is CASSDYGTGDNEQFF. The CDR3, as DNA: TGTGCCAGCAGTGATTATGGGACAGGGGACAATGAGCAGTTCTTC. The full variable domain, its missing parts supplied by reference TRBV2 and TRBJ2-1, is EPEVTQTPSHQVTQMGQEVILRCVPISNHLYFYWYRQILGQKVEFLVSFYNNEISEKSEIFDDQFSVERPDGSNFTLKIRSTKLEDSAMYFCASSDYGTGDNEQFFGPGTRLTVL.

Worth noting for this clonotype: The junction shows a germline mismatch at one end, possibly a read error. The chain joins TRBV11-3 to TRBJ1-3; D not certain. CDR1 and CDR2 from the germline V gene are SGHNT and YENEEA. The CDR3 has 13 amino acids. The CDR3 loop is CATREDFRNTIYF. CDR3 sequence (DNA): TGTGCCACCCGGGAGGACTTTAGAAACACCATATATTTC.

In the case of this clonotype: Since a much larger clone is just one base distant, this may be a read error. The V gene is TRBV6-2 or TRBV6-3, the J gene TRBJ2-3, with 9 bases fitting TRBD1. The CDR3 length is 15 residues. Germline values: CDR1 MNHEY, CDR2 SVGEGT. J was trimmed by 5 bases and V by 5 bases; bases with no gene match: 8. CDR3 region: CASSTQGARGDTQYF. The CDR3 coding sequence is TGTGCCAGCAGTACACAGGGGGCGCGAGGAGATACGCAGTATTTT.

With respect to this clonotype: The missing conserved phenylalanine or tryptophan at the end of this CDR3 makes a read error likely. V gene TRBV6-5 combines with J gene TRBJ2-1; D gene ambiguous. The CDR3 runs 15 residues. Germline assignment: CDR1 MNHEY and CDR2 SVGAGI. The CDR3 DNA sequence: TGTGCCAGCAGCCCCTCGCGGAGCTCCCACAATGAGCAGTTCCTC. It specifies CASSPSRSSHNEQFL.

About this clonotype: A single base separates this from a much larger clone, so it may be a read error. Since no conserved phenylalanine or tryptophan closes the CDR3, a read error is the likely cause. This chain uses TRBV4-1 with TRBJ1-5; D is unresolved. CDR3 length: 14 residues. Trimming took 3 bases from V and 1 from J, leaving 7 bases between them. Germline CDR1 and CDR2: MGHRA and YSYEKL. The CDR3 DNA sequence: TGCGCCAGCAGCCAGGCAAGGAGCAATCAGCCCCAGCATTAT. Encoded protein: CASSQARSNQPQHY.